The clone carrying this T cell receptor beta chain appeared a few times. Its matching antigen is unknown. PCR involved 60 Vbeta and 13 Jbeta primers. Assay: immunoSEQ multiplex PCR; the TCRdb copy retains only in-frame clones and omits some. The sample holds 130,000 or so clones, roughly 80% seen once. The data were taken from a study of cytomegalovirus exposure and HLA in healthy donors. General study results and limits: In a later analysis, HLA-C alleles had the fewest associated TCRs, DRB1 alleles the most. As a later analysis showed, a missense DCLRE1C variant was linked to trimming of TCR beta V- and J-genes. Presence/absence analyses assumed roughly uniform sequencing depth across donors.

The receptor comes from a man aged 35 to 55 in good health and CMV-seronegative. Sequenced sample: PBMCs.

The CDR3 loop is CASSWEGSDTQYF. The CDR3 DNA follows: TGTGCCAGCAGCTGGGAGGGGTCGGATACGCAGTATTTT. The chain employs TRBV7-3 and TRBJ2-3, with 7 bases lining up with TRBD2. With V trimmed by 4 bases and J by 6 bases, 4 bases remained unmatched. Germline V gene lookup returns CDR1 SGHTA and CDR2 FQGTGA. CDR3 length equals 13 residues. The whole variable domain, filled in from reference TRBV7-3 and TRBJ2-3, reads GAGVSQTPSNKVTEKGKYVELRCDPISGHTALYWYRQSLGQGPEFLIYFQGTGAADDSGLPNDRFFAVRPEGSVSTLKIQRTERGDSAVYLCASSWEGSDTQYFGPGTRLTVL.